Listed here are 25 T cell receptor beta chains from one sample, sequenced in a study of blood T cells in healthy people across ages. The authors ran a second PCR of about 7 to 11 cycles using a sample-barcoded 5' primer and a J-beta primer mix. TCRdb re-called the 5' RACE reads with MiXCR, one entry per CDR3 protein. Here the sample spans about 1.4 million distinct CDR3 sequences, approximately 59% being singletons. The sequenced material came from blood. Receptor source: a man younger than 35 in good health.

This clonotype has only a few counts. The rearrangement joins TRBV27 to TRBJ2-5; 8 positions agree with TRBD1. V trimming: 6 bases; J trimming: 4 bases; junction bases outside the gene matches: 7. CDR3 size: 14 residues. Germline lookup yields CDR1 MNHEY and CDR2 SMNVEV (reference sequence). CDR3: CASSRTGLGETQYF. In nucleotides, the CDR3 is TGTGCCAGCAGCCGGACAGGGTTAGGAGAGACCCAGTACTTC.

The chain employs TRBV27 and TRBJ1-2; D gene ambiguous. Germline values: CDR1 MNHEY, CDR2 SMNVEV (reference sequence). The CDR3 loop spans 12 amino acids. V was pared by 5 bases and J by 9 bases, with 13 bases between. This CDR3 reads CASSISEYSYTF. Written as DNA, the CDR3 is TGTGCCAGCAGTATCTCAGAATATAGCTACACCTTC.

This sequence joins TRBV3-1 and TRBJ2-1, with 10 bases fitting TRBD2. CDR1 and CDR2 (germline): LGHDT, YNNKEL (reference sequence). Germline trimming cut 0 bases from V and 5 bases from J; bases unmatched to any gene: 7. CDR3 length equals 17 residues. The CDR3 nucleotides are TGTGCCAGCAGCCAAGACGGTGAGGGACTAGCGAACAATGAGCAGTTCTTC. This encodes CASSQDGEGLANNEQFF.

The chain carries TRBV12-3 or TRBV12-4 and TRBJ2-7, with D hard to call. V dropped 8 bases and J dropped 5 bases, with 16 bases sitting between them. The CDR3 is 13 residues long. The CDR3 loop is CASGRPNLDEQYF. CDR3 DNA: TGTGCCAGCGGTCGACCCAATCTCGACGAGCAGTACTTC.

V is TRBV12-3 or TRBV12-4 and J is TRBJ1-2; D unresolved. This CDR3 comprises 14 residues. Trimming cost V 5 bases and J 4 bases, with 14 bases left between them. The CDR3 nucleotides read TGTGCCAGCAGTGGCGGACGGTCCTTCTATGGCTACACCTTC. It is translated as CASSGGRSFYGYTF.

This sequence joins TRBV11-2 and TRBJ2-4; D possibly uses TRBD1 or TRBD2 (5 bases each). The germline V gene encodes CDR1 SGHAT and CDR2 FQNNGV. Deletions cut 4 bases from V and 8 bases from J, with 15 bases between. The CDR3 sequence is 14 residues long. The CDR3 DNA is TGTGCCAGCAGCTACCCCGGGGCCGGGGACATTCAGTACTTC. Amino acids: CASSYPGAGDIQYF.

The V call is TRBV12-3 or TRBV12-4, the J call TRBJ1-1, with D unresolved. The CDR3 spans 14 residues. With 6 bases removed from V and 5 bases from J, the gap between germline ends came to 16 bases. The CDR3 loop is CASRVRAPVTEAFF. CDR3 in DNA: TGTGCCAGCAGGGTACGCGCCCCCGTAACTGAAGCTTTCTTT.

CDR3 amino acids: CASSAQGPNQPQHF. Written as DNA, the CDR3 is TGTGCCAGCAGCGCTCAAGGGCCCAATCAGCCCCAGCATTTT. The chain links TRBV11-1 to TRBJ1-5; D unresolved. Germline V CDR1 and CDR2: SGHAT, FQDESV (reference sequence). V dropped 5 bases and J dropped 3 bases, with 11 bases sitting between them. The CDR3 runs to 14 residues.

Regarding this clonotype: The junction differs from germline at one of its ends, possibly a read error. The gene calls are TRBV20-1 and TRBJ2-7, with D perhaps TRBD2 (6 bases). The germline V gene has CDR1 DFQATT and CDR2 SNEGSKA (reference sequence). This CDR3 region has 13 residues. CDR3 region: CSALRRESCEQYF. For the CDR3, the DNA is TGCAGTGCCCTCCGGCGGGAATCCTGCGAGCAGTACTTC.

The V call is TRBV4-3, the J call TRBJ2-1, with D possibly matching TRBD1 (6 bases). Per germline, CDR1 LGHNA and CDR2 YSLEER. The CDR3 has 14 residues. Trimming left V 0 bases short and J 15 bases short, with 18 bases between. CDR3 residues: CASSQDQTDRILFF. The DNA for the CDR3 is TGCGCCAGCAGCCAAGATCAAACGGACAGAATTCTGTTCTTC.

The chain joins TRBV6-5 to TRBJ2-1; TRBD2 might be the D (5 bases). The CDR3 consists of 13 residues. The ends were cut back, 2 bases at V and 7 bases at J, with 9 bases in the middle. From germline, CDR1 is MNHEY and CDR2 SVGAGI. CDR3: CASSYASGNEQFF. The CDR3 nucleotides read TGTGCCAGCAGTTACGCGTCGGGGAATGAGCAGTTCTTC.

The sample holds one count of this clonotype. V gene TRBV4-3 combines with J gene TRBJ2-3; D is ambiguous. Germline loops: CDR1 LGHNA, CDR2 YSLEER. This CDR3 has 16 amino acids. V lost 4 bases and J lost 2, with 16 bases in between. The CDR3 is CASSRAWQAITDTQYF. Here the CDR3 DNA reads TGCGCCAGCAGCCGAGCGTGGCAGGCAATCACAGATACGCAGTATTTT.

In nucleotides, the CDR3 is TGCAGTGCTAGAGATCAAAGGGGGGTCAACCCTCTAGGGGGTGAGCAGTACTTC. Protein: CSARDQRGVNPLGGEQYF. The V gene is TRBV20-1, the J gene TRBJ2-5; D may correspond to TRBD1 or TRBD2 (6 bases each). The V end was cut by 0 bases, the J end by 11 bases, with 31 bases between. Germline values: CDR1 DFQATT, CDR2 SNEGSKA (reference sequence). The CDR3 loop spans 18 amino acids.

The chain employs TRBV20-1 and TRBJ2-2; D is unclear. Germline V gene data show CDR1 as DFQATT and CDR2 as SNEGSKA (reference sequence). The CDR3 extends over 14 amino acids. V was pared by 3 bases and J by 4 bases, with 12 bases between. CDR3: CSASSGRGTGELFF. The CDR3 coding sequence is TGCAGTGCTAGTAGTGGGCGAGGCACCGGGGAGCTGTTTTTT.

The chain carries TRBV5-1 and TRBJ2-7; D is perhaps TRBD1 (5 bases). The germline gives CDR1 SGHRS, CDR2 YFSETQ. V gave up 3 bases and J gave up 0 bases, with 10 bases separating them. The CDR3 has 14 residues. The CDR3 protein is CASSYPDTSYEQYF. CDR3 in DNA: TGCGCCAGCAGCTACCCGGACACCTCCTACGAGCAGTACTTC. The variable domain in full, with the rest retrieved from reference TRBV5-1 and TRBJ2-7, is KAGVTQTPRYLIKTRGQQVTLSCSPISGHRSVSWYQQTPGQGLQFLFEYFSETQRNKGNFPGRFSGRQFSNSRSEMNVSTLELGDSALYLCASSYPDTSYEQYFGPGTRLTVT.

CDR3 in amino acids: CASSRRDREGTEAFF. In nucleotides, the CDR3 is TGTGCCAGCAGCCGACGAGACAGGGAAGGCACTGAAGCTTTCTTT. The chain uses TRBV7-9 and TRBJ1-1, with TRBD1 matching 7 bases. Germline CDR1 and CDR2: SEHNR and FQNEAQ (reference sequence). The CDR3 contains 15 residues. V dropped 5 bases and J dropped 4; count of bases not matched to a gene: 10. Looking up the rest from reference TRBV7-9 and TRBJ1-1 gives the full variable domain: DTGVSQNPRHKITKRGQNVTFRCDPISEHNRLYWYRQTLGQGPEFLTYFQNEAQLEKSRLLSDRFSAERPKGSFSTLEIQRTEQGDSAMYLCASSRRDREGTEAFFGQGTRLTVV.

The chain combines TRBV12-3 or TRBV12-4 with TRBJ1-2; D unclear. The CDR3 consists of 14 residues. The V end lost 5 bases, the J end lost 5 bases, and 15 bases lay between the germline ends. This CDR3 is CASSPTLINYGYTF. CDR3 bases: TGTGCCAGCAGTCCTACACTAATTAATTATGGCTACACCTTC.

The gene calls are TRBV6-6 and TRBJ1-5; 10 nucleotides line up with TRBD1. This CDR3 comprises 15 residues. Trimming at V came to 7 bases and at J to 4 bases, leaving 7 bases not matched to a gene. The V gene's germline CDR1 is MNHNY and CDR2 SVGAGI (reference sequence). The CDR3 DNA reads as TGTGCCAGCAAATGGGGGACAGGGGATAATCAGCCCCAGCATTTT. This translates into CASKWGTGDNQPQHF.

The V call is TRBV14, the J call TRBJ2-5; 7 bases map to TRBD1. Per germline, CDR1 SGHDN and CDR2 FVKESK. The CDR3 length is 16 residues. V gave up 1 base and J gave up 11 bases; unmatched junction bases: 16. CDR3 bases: TGTGCCAGCAGCCAAGCCGAGAGACAGGGTTCCCTGGAGCAGTACTTC. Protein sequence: CASSQAERQGSLEQYF.

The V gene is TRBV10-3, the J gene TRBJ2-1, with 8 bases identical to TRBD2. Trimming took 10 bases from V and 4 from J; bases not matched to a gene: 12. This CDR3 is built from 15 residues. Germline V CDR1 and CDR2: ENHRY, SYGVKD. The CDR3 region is CATQESGGTYNEQFF. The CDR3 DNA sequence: TGTGCCACTCAAGAGAGCGGGGGCACTTACAATGAGCAGTTCTTC.

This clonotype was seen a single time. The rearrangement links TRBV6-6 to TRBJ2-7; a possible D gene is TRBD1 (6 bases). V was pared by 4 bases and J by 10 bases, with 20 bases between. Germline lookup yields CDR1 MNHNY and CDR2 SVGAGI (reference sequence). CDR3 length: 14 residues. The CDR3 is CASSSRGNKNIQYV. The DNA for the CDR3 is TGTGCCAGCAGTTCGAGGGGGAACAAAAACATTCAGTACGTC.

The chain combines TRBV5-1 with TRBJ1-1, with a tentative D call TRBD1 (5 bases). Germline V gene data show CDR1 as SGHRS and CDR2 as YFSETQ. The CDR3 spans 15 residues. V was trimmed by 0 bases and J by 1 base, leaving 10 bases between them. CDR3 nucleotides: TGCGCCAGCAGCTTGGATCCGGGGGAGAACACTGAAGCTTTCTTT. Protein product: CASSLDPGENTEAFF.

The CDR3 bases are TGTGCCAGCAGTTACTCGATGGAGCAGTTCTTC. As protein: CASSYSMEQFF. V and J are TRBV6-6 and TRBJ2-1; D gene uncertain. Germline CDR1 MNHNY, CDR2 SVGAGI (reference sequence). CDR3 size: 11 residues. The V and J ends lost 0 bases and 10 bases respectively, with 4 bases between them.

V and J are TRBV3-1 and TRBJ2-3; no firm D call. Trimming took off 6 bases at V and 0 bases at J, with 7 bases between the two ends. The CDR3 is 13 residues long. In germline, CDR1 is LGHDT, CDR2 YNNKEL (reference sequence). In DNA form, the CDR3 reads TGTGCCAGCAGGCCAGAAAGCACAGATACGCAGTATTTT. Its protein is CASRPESTDTQYF.

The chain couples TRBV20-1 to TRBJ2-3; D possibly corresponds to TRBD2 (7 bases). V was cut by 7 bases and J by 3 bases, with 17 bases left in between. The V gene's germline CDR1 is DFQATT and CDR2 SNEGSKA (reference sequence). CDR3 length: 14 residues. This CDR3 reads CSGSSEGGTDTQYF. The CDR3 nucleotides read TGCAGTGGGTCTAGCGAGGGGGGGACAGATACGCAGTATTTT.